One sample yielded the 6 T cell receptor beta chains listed below, sequenced in a study of shared clonotypes between healthy human individuals. Produced via immunoSEQ multiplex PCR; TCRdb's table is partial and in-frame only. The table records more than 1,200,000 clones, around 98.5% of them present only once. The sequenced material came from naive CD4+ T cells sorted from blood. Sample subset: CD45RA+ positively selected. The receptors derive from a man under 40 in good health.

The chain joins TRBV7-2 to TRBJ2-7; a possible D gene is TRBD2 (5 bases). CDR3 length: 13 amino acids. The V and J ends lost 5 bases and 4 bases respectively, with 12 bases between them. Germline loops: CDR1 SGHTA, CDR2 FQGNSA. DNA for the CDR3: TGTGCCAGCAGCGCCCGAAGGGAGTACGAGCAGTACTTC. Translated: CASSARREYEQYF.

The chain links TRBV5-1 to TRBJ1-2, with a possible D match to TRBD1 (5 bases). The CDR3 covers 13 residues. Germline loops: CDR1 SGHRS, CDR2 YFSETQ. V was clipped by 2 bases and J by 7 bases, with 12 bases between them. CDR3 residues: CASSFPGKGGYTF. In DNA form, the CDR3 reads TGCGCCAGCAGCTTCCCAGGGAAGGGTGGCTACACCTTC.

The rearrangement uses TRBV18 and TRBJ2-7; 9 positions agree with TRBD2. The CDR3 contains 16 residues. V shed 0 bases and J 5 bases; nucleotides not matched to a gene: 8. The germline V gene has CDR1 KGHSH and CDR2 LQKENI. The CDR3 DNA reads TGTGCCAGCTCACCACCAAGAGCGGGAGGAGGCGACGAGCAGTACTTC. Its protein product is CASSPPRAGGGDEQYF.

This chain joins TRBV2 and TRBJ1-1; possible D gene TRBD1, 5 bases. The CDR3 spans 14 residues. The germline V gene encodes CDR1 SNHLY and CDR2 FYNNEI. The V end lost 2 bases, the J end lost 7 bases, and 14 bases lay between the germline ends. This chain's CDR3 is CASSENQGGIEAFF. The CDR3 nucleotides read TGTGCCAGCAGTGAAAATCAGGGAGGCATTGAAGCTTTCTTT.

The V and J genes are TRBV5-8 and TRBJ2-1; the match to TRBD1 covers 9 bases. Germline V CDR1 and CDR2: SGHTS, YDEGEE. Trimming cost V 3 bases and J 7 bases; bases outside gene matches: 11. The length of the CDR3 is 16 residues. Here the CDR3 reads CASSSYGTGNWNEQFF. Here the CDR3 DNA reads TGTGCCAGCAGCTCGTACGGGACAGGGAATTGGAATGAGCAGTTCTTC.

V and J are TRBV5-1 and TRBJ2-1; 10 bases line up with TRBD2. CDR3 length: 15 residues. With 2 bases clipped from V and 4 bases from J, the junction kept 3 bases outside the gene matches. In germline, CDR1 is SGHRS, CDR2 YFSETQ. The DNA for the CDR3 is TGCGCCAGCAGCTTAGCGGGAGGGCAGTACAATGAGCAGTTCTTC. As protein: CASSLAGGQYNEQFF.